Each of the 31 T cell receptor beta chains below was sequenced from the same sample in a study of radiotherapy plus CTLA-4 blockade in lung cancer. Measured with immunoSEQ multiplex PCR; TCRdb has only the in-frame clones, and not every one. Of 20,000 or so clones in the sample, more than 75% were seen once. The specimen comprised peripheral blood, sampled from a patient treated with radiotherapy plus ipilimumab. These receptors came from a human donor with non-small cell lung cancer whose response to radiotherapy plus ipilimumab could not be evaluated.

There are a few counts of this clone. The chain links TRBV7-2 to TRBJ2-6; TRBD1 agrees at 7 bases. Looked up from germline, CDR1 is SGHTA and CDR2 is FQGNSA. This CDR3 has 16 amino acids. Losses at the gene ends were 10 bases for V and 0 bases for J; bases not matched to a gene: 9. This CDR3 reads CATARDSVSGANVLTF. As DNA, the CDR3 is TGTGCCACTGCCAGGGACAGCGTCTCTGGGGCCAACGTCCTGACTTTC.

The rearrangement joins TRBV7-2 to TRBJ2-5, with TRBD1 as a possible D gene (6 bases). This CDR3 region has 13 residues. Trimming took 4 bases from V and 4 from J, leaving 10 bases between them. CDR1 and CDR2 (germline): SGHTA, FQGNSA. DNA for the CDR3: TGTGCCAGCAGCTCCAGGGGTACAGAGACCCAGTACTTC. It translates to CASSSRGTETQYF.

This chain links TRBV6-6 with TRBJ2-3; 10 bases agree with TRBD2. The CDR3 extends over 15 amino acids. The germline CDR1 and CDR2 sequences are MNHNY and SVGAGI (reference sequence). Trimming took 8 bases from V and 3 from J; bases not matched to a gene: 8. The CDR3 DNA is TGTGCCAGCTCCAGAGCGGGAGGGCCAACAGATACGCAGTATTTT. Amino acids: CASSRAGGPTDTQYF.

The CDR3 DNA follows: TGTGCCAGCTTCACCCCAATTGGTAGGGGCACCGGGGAGCTGTTTTTT. Translation: CASFTPIGRGTGELFF. V usage is TRBV28 and J usage is TRBJ2-2; D might be TRBD1 (5 bases). The CDR3 runs 16 residues. With 8 bases removed from V and 4 bases from J, the gap between germline ends came to 20 bases. CDR1 is MDHEN, CDR2 SYDVKM, per germline.

The CDR3 nucleotides are TGTGCCAGCAGCTCCTACGGCCGGACAGACGAGCAGTACTTC. Translation: CASSSYGRTDEQYF. The chain links TRBV7-2 to TRBJ2-5; the D gene is possibly TRBD1 (6 bases). Gene TRBJ2-7 matches the end of the DNA better, so the J call may be wrong. The V gene's germline CDR1 is SGHTA and CDR2 FQGNSA. The CDR3 sequence is 14 residues long.

The chain is built from TRBV5-8 and TRBJ2-1, with 12 bases fitting TRBD2. The CDR3 covers 16 residues. J was trimmed by 4 bases and V by 4 bases; bases with no gene match: 6. Germline CDR1 SGHTS, CDR2 YDEGEE. This chain's CDR3 is CASSRGLAGSYNEQFF. CDR3 sequence (DNA): TGTGCCAGCAGCAGGGGACTAGCGGGTTCGTACAATGAGCAGTTCTTC.

This chain uses TRBV10-2 with TRBJ2-7, with a weak D call TRBD2 (5 bases). The CDR3 has 15 residues. With 3 bases removed from V and 3 bases from J, the gap between germline ends came to 15 bases. Germline CDR1 and CDR2: WSHSY and SAAADI. In nucleotides, the CDR3 is TGCGCCAGCAGTGAAAGGTCATCCCGGGGCTACGAGCAGTACTTC. Translation: CASSERSSRGYEQYF.

The chain recombines TRBV15 with TRBJ1-5; no clear D. Germline V gene data show CDR1 as LNHNV and CDR2 as YYDKDF (reference sequence). The CDR3 runs 14 residues. V was cut by 3 bases and J by 7 bases, with 13 bases left in between. The CDR3 protein is CATSRPGVGQPQHF. In DNA form, the CDR3 reads TGTGCCACCAGCAGGCCGGGAGTTGGGCAGCCCCAGCATTTT.

The V call is TRBV28, the J call TRBJ1-2; 10 bases match TRBD1. CDR1 and CDR2 from the germline V gene are MDHEN and SYDVKM. This CDR3 is built from 14 residues. V was clipped by 8 bases and J by 2 bases; unmatched bases: 5. The CDR3 spells CASRKTGGNYGYTF. CDR3 nucleotides: TGTGCCAGCCGGAAGACAGGGGGCAACTATGGCTACACCTTC.

The chain has TRBV6-1 and TRBJ1-2; D unresolved. CDR1 and CDR2 (germline): MNHNS, SASEGT. V was shortened by 6 bases and J by 4 bases, with 12 bases between the two germline ends. The CDR3 loop spans 13 amino acids. In nucleotides, the CDR3 is TGTGCCAGCAGGACGACCCGGGTCTATGGCTACACCTTC. It codes for CASRTTRVYGYTF.

V and J are TRBV10-3 and TRBJ2-1; 10 nucleotides agree with TRBD2. J lost 9 bases, V lost 6 bases, and 11 bases had no gene match. The germline V gene encodes CDR1 ENHRY and CDR2 SYGVKD. The CDR3 totals 15 residues. The DNA for the CDR3 is TGTGCCATCAGGACGGCGGCTAGCGGGGGACCTGAGCAGTTCTTC. The encoded protein is CAIRTAASGGPEQFF.

A single count supports this clone. The chain combines TRBV7-3 with TRBJ2-7, with D perhaps matching TRBD2 (5 bases). Trimming cost V 5 bases and J 3 bases, with 14 bases left between them. Germline lookup yields CDR1 SGHTA and CDR2 FQGTGA. CDR3 size: 14 residues. The CDR3: CASSTRPGNYEQYF. The CDR3 bases are TGTGCCAGCAGCACAAGGCCGGGGAACTACGAGCAGTACTTC.

The chain combines TRBV19 with TRBJ1-2; D unclear. V lost 1 base to trimming and J lost 1 base, with 4 bases between them. The CDR3 length is 13 residues. Germline V gene lookup returns CDR1 LNHDA and CDR2 SQIVND (reference sequence). CDR3 loop: CASSIGYNYGYTF. CDR3 sequence (DNA): TGTGCCAGTAGTATAGGCTATAACTATGGCTACACCTTC.

The gene calls are TRBV2 and TRBJ1-5, with D tentatively TRBD1 (6 bases). The CDR3 length is 15 residues. Trimming took 4 bases from V and 0 from J, leaving 10 bases between them. Germline loops: CDR1 SNHLY, CDR2 FYNNEI. CDR3: CASSADSYSNQPQHF. The CDR3 DNA is TGTGCCAGCAGTGCGGACAGCTATAGCAATCAGCCCCAGCATTTT.

V is TRBV6-1 and J is TRBJ2-1; D is ambiguous. The CDR3 sequence is 14 residues long. Germline CDR1 is MNHNS and CDR2 is SASEGT. The V end lost 2 bases, the J end lost 6 bases, and 11 bases lay between the germline ends. The CDR3 DNA is TGTGCCAGCAGTGAAACATGGGCAAGCAATGAGCAGTTCTTC. It codes for CASSETWASNEQFF.

The chain combines TRBV7-2 with TRBJ2-5, with D tentatively TRBD1 (6 bases). The germline V gene encodes CDR1 SGHTA and CDR2 FQGNSA. V lost 8 bases, J lost 1 base, and 14 bases lay in between. The length of the CDR3 is 14 residues. The CDR3 region has the DNA TGTGCCAGCCATCTGAGGGGGATCCAAGAGACCCAGTACTTC. This translates into CASHLRGIQETQYF.

This clone occurred a few times. The genes are TRBV6-1 and TRBJ1-5; a possible D gene is TRBD1 (6 bases). Germline V CDR1 and CDR2: MNHNS, SASEGT. V lost 5 bases and J 9 bases, leaving 20 bases between the germline ends. The CDR3 consists of 15 residues. The CDR3 region has the DNA TGTGCCAGCAGTTTCGGACAGCCGTCCGTTTGGCCCCAGCATTTT. The encoded protein is CASSFGQPSVWPQHF.

This chain joins TRBV5-1 and TRBJ2-7; 9 bases fit TRBD2. V shed 4 bases and J 6 bases; nucleotides not matched to a gene: 17. CDR1 is SGHRS, CDR2 YFSETQ, per germline. This CDR3 is 17 amino acids long. DNA of the CDR3: TGCGCCAGCAGCCCCCAGCCGACAGGGCCGCGGGGGGGCGAGCAGTACTTC. The encoded protein is CASSPQPTGPRGGEQYF.

V gene TRBV11-1 combines with J gene TRBJ2-2, with a weak D call TRBD1 (6 bases). The CDR3 is 17 residues long. Germline V gene data show CDR1 as SGHAT and CDR2 as FQDESV (reference sequence). Deletions cut 5 bases from V and 1 base from J, with 17 bases between. The CDR3 sequence is CASSPKMGAGNTGELFF. CDR3 sequence (DNA): TGTGCCAGCAGCCCCAAGATGGGGGCTGGGAACACCGGGGAGCTGTTTTTT.

The rearrangement joins TRBV5-1 to TRBJ2-2, with D possibly matching TRBD1 (6 bases). The CDR3 has 15 residues. The V and J ends lost 4 bases and 4 bases respectively, with 14 bases between them. The germline V gene has CDR1 SGHRS and CDR2 YFSETQ. The CDR3 nucleotides are TGCGCCAGCAGCCGCCAACAGGGTGGCACCGGGGAGCTGTTTTTT. Translating it yields CASSRQQGGTGELFF.

The V call is TRBV18, the J call TRBJ1-5, with TRBD1 as a possible D gene (6 bases). The V end was cut by 2 bases, the J end by 6 bases, with 8 bases between. The germline CDR1 and CDR2 sequences are KGHSH and LQKENI. The CDR3 is made up of 13 amino acids. CDR3 sequence: CASSPRGGQPQHF. CDR3 bases: TGTGCCAGCTCACCAAGGGGGGGTCAGCCCCAGCATTTT.

This clone was detected only once. The chain employs TRBV11-2 and TRBJ2-5; 11 bases line up with TRBD2. Germline lookup yields CDR1 SGHAT and CDR2 FQNNGV. This CDR3 has 18 residues. The junction had 10 bases not matched to a gene; V was cut back by 4 bases and J by 0 bases. The CDR3: CASSSPEGLAVYQETQYF. CDR3 nucleotides: TGTGCCAGCAGCTCCCCCGAGGGACTAGCGGTGTACCAAGAGACCCAGTACTTC. The whole variable domain, remainder taken from reference TRBV11-2 and TRBJ2-5, is EAGVAQSPRYKIIEKRQSVAFWCNPISGHATLYWYQQILGQGPKLLIQFQNNGVVDDSQLPKDRFSAERLKGVDSTLKIQPAKLEDSAVYLCASSSPEGLAVYQETQYFGPGTRLLVL.

In its sample, this clone was seen a few times. The chain joins TRBV19 to TRBJ1-2; possibly TRBD1 for D (6 bases). V dropped 2 bases and J dropped 0 bases, with 13 bases sitting between them. From germline, CDR1 is LNHDA and CDR2 SQIVND (reference sequence). The length of the CDR3 is 16 residues. CDR3 DNA sequence: TGTGCCAGTAGTATATCGAACAGGGAAGCTAACTATGGCTACACCTTC. Encoded protein: CASSISNREANYGYTF.

The sample holds one count of this clone. V usage is TRBV18 and J usage is TRBJ1-5, with 7 positions matching TRBD1. Germline values: CDR1 KGHSH, CDR2 LQKENI. This CDR3 has 15 amino acids. The V gene end was trimmed by 4 bases and the J gene end by 6 bases; junction bases not matched to a gene: 9. For the CDR3, the DNA is TGTGCCAGCTCACGAGGGACAGAAAGAAGTCAGCCCCAGCATTTT. As protein: CASSRGTERSQPQHF.

J is TRBJ2-7 and V is TRBV6-4; 12 bases map to TRBD1. Germline values: CDR1 MRHNA, CDR2 SNTAGT. V gave up 7 bases and J gave up 9 bases; unmatched junction bases: 13. This CDR3 has 15 residues. The CDR3: CASTYPGTGGAGQYF. The CDR3 nucleotides are TGTGCCAGCACCTACCCCGGGACAGGGGGCGCGGGGCAGTACTTC.

CDR3 amino acids: CASSQDLGQGYYGYTF. The CDR3 DNA reads TGTGCCAGCAGCCAAGACCTGGGACAAGGGTACTATGGCTACACCTTC. The chain uses TRBV4-2 and TRBJ1-2; possibly TRBD1 for D (6 bases). The CDR3 is 16 residues long. The germline CDR1 and CDR2 sequences are LGHNA and YNFKEQ. V was trimmed by 0 bases and J by 3 bases, leaving 14 bases between them.

This clone is a singleton in its sample. The V call is TRBV19, the J call TRBJ1-2; the match to TRBD1 covers 8 bases. Unmatched junction bases numbered 15, after V lost 2 bases and J lost 10 bases. The CDR3 extends over 16 amino acids. Germline CDR1 LNHDA, CDR2 SQIVND (reference sequence). The CDR3 DNA reads TGTGCCAGTAGTATATGGTGGAGGGAACAGGGGGGAGTCTACACCTTC. Amino acids: CASSIWWREQGGVYTF.

The rearrangement joins TRBV6-1 to TRBJ2-3; D call uncertain. CDR3 length: 14 amino acids. Germline V CDR1 and CDR2: MNHNS, SASEGT. The ends were cut back, 1 base at V and 0 bases at J, with 5 bases in the middle. The CDR3 sequence: CASSEGLSTDTQYF. The CDR3 nucleotides are TGTGCCAGCAGTGAAGGTCTGAGCACAGATACGCAGTATTTT.

The rearrangement uses TRBV11-3 and TRBJ2-3; TRBD2 is a possible D gene (6 bases). This CDR3 is built from 16 residues. Deletions cut 4 bases from V and 0 bases from J, with 14 bases between. The germline V gene encodes CDR1 SGHNT and CDR2 YENEEA. In nucleotides, the CDR3 is TGTGCCAGCAGCTCCGGGGCGAGCGGGAGCACAGATACGCAGTATTTT. Its protein product is CASSSGASGSTDTQYF.

V and J are TRBV28 and TRBJ2-7; no clear D. In germline, CDR1 is MDHEN, CDR2 SYDVKM. V was cut by 6 bases and J by 3 bases, with 6 bases left in between. CDR3 length: 11 amino acids. CDR3: CASSRSYEQYF. Here the CDR3 DNA reads TGTGCCAGCAGCCGTAGCTACGAGCAGTACTTC.

The chain is built from TRBV10-1 and TRBJ2-2, with D perhaps matching TRBD2 (6 bases). CDR1 WNHNN and CDR2 SYGVQD come from the germline V gene (reference sequence). The ends were cut back, 3 bases at V and 2 bases at J, with 10 bases in the middle. This CDR3 is built from 15 residues. The CDR3 nucleotides are TGCGCCAGCAGTGACGGTAGCGGAAACACCGGGGAGCTGTTTTTT. Translating it yields CASSDGSGNTGELFF.